The 9 T cell receptor beta chains listed next were all sequenced from one sample in a study of cytomegalovirus exposure and HLA in healthy donors (dated by TCRdb to the late 2010s). Libraries were constructed by the immunoSEQ multiplex PCR assay. A mixture of 60 forward primers for TCR Vbeta segments and 13 reverse primers for TCR Jbeta segments was used in the multiplex PCR. TCRdb obtained this table from immuneACCESS and retained in-frame rearrangements with V and J assigned. These tables miss some clones; where compared with another copy, unresolved V genes account for less than half of the shortfall, and the remainder is unexplained. This sample is represented by about 130,000 clones; 60% to 80% of them were singletons. The top ten clones comprise about 3.3% of the sample. Sequencing was performed on PBMCs. The receptors shown here come from a woman aged 45-59 years in good health and CMV-seronegative.

The chain recombines TRBV21-1 with TRBJ2-7; TRBD1, the table's D call, lacks a check against the DNA. TRBV21-1 is reported as a pseudogene. The CDR3 contains 13 residues. As DNA, the CDR3 is TGTGCCAGCAGCCCCGACAGCTCCTACGAGCAGTACTTC. This gives the protein CASSPDSSYEQYF.

This clone was detected a few times. The V and J genes are TRBV5-1 and TRBJ1-1, with 7 bases lining up with TRBD1. Trimming at V came to 4 bases and at J to 5 bases, leaving 11 bases not matched to a gene. From germline, CDR1 is SGHRS and CDR2 YFSETQ. This CDR3 is 15 amino acids long. CDR3 amino acids: CASSPKGAARTEAFF. The CDR3 DNA reads as TGCGCCAGCAGCCCTAAGGGGGCGGCTAGGACTGAAGCTTTCTTT.

The chain uses TRBV29-1 and TRBJ1-1; TRBD1 is a possible D gene (5 bases). CDR1 SQVTM and CDR2 ANQGSEA come from the germline V gene. There are 13 residues in the CDR3. V was shortened by 7 bases and J by 5 bases, with 17 bases between the two germline ends. The CDR3 region is CSGEVQGGTEAFF. As DNA, the CDR3 is TGCAGCGGGGAGGTCCAGGGAGGTACTGAAGCTTTCTTT. Using reference TRBV29-1 and TRBJ1-1 for the parts outside the CDR3, the full variable domain is SAVISQKPSRDICQRGTSLTIQCQVDSQVTMMFWYRQQPGQSLTLIATANQGSEATYESGFVIDKFPISRPNLTFSTLTVSNMSPEDSSIYLCSGEVQGGTEAFFGQGTRLTVV.

V gene TRBV7-9 combines with J gene TRBJ1-4; D ambiguous. The V end was cut by 7 bases, the J end by 0 bases, with 15 bases between. Germline CDR1 is SEHNR and CDR2 is FQNEAQ (reference sequence). The CDR3 is made up of 16 amino acids. The CDR3 reads CASTRGRTATNEKLFF. The CDR3, as DNA: TGTGCCAGCACCCGAGGAAGGACTGCAACTAATGAAAAACTGTTTTTT.

The genes are TRBV11-3 and TRBJ2-7, with 12 bases aligning to TRBD2. The CDR3 is made up of 15 amino acids. Germline V gives CDR1 SGHNT, CDR2 YENEEA. Unmatched junction bases numbered 7, after V lost 5 bases and J lost 5 bases. CDR3 sequence reads: CASSPTASGRDEQYF. The CDR3 region has the DNA TGTGCCAGCAGCCCTACCGCTAGCGGGAGGGACGAGCAGTACTTC.

The chain joins TRBV5-5 to TRBJ2-1; TRBD1 agrees at 9 bases. This CDR3 is 16 amino acids long. J lost 5 bases, V lost 2 bases, and 8 bases had no gene match. The V gene's germline CDR1 is SGHKS and CDR2 YYEKEE (reference sequence). CDR3 residues: CASSFKQGAMNNEQFF. Here the CDR3 DNA reads TGTGCCAGCAGCTTTAAACAGGGGGCTATGAACAATGAGCAGTTCTTC.

The table lists this clone with a count of one. V is TRBV19 and J is TRBJ1-2, with 7 bases fitting TRBD1. The V gene's germline CDR1 is LNHDA and CDR2 SQIVND (reference sequence). This CDR3 has 19 residues. V lost 3 bases, J lost 0 bases, and 16 bases stayed unmatched. The CDR3 loop is CASSMRLNGRGETNYGYTF. The CDR3 DNA sequence: TGTGCCAGTAGTATGAGGCTCAACGGCAGGGGGGAAACTAACTATGGCTACACCTTC. The whole variable domain, remainder taken from reference TRBV19 and TRBJ1-2, is DGGITQSPKYLFRKEGQNVTLSCEQNLNHDAMYWYRQDPGQGLRLIYYSQIVNDFQKGDIAEGYSVSREKKESFPLTVTSAQKNPTAFYLCASSMRLNGRGETNYGYTFGSGTRLTVV.

The CDR3 here is CASSRGGPYYGYTF. The CDR3 DNA follows: TGTGCCAGCAGTAGGGGGGGCCCTTACTATGGCTACACCTTC. The rearrangement joins TRBV6-5 to TRBJ1-2; D perhaps matches TRBD1 (6 bases). The V and J ends lost 5 bases and 3 bases respectively, with 13 bases between them. Per germline, CDR1 MNHEY and CDR2 SVGAGI. This CDR3 is 14 amino acids long.

The V gene is TRBV15, the J gene TRBJ2-1; 12 bases agree with TRBD2. The CDR3 runs 15 residues. Trimming took 0 bases from V and 7 from J; bases not matched to a gene: 1. Germline V gene data show CDR1 as LNHNV and CDR2 as YYDKDF (reference sequence). In nucleotides, the CDR3 is TGTGCCACCAGCAGAGAACTAGCGGGAGGAAATGAGCAGTTCTTC. This translates into CATSRELAGGNEQFF. Looking up the rest from reference TRBV15 and TRBJ2-1 gives the full variable domain: DAMVIQNPRYQVTQFGKPVTLSCSQTLNHNVMYWYQQKSSQAPKLLFHYYDKDFNNEADTPDNFQSRRPNTSFCFLDIRSPGLGDTAMYLCATSRELAGGNEQFFGPGTRLTVL.